This entry describes one T cell receptor (beta chain). Its antigen is not known. The sample comes from a study of cytomegalovirus exposure and HLA in healthy donors. 13 Jbeta primers and 60 Vbeta primers were used for the PCR. TCRdb's table, derived via immunoSEQ multiplex PCR, lists solely in-frame clones and lacks some. The profile shows roughly 110,000 clones, about 60% of them singletons. The CDR3 has 16 amino acids. The germline gives CDR1 WNHNN, CDR2 SYGVQD (reference sequence). Trimming left V 9 bases short and J 1 base short, with 21 bases between. Whole-study results and caveats: Three chains tied to CMV proved CMV antigen-specific in vitro. Several of the most significant clusters were apparently associated with common viral pathogens in a later analysis.

The rearrangement joins TRBV10-1 to TRBJ1-1, with D maybe TRBD1 (5 bases). This receptor was identified in a woman in her twenties or thirties in good health and CMV-seronegative. Material for sequencing was PBMCs. The CDR3 nucleotides read TGCGCCAGAGGAAATGGCGGGGGGTACGGGAACACTGAAGCTTTCTTT. Its translation is CARGNGGGYGNTEAFF.